This T cell receptor beta chain stems from a study of blood T cell repertoires in COVID-19. Study summary: Collection of acute and convalescent COVID-19 samples took place in the United States, Italy and Spain. T cells, B-cell-depleted T cells, or PBMCs provided the cDNA or gDNA that served as material.

CDR1 and CDR2 (germline): SGHNT, YENEEA. The CDR3 contains 13 residues. Trimming pared 1 base from V and 3 bases from J, leaving 7 bases between. TCRdb keeps only in-frame clones here, not all; method: immunoSEQ multiplex PCR. This table has fewer than 75,000 clones, 79% appearing once. This chain links TRBV11-3 with TRBJ2-7; D is possibly TRBD1 (5 bases). The source is a man in his fifties or sixties with acute or convalescent COVID-19. Source material: peripheral blood. The CDR3 DNA reads TGTGCCAGCAGCTTAGGGGGCCTCTACGAGCAGTACTTC. Its protein is CASSLGGLYEQYF.